Below are 30 T cell receptor beta chains sequenced from a single sample in a study of blood T cell repertoires in COVID-19. Clones were sequenced by immunoSEQ multiplex PCR, and TCRdb holds only the in-frame ones, with some missing. The table shows around 300,000 clones, with over 70% occurring only once. The sequenced sample consisted of PBMCs or T cells enriched from blood (not recorded which). All receptors derive from a man aged 25 to 45 who had recovered from COVID-19.

This chain uses TRBV30 with TRBJ1-3, with 7 bases lining up with TRBD1. The CDR3 covers 14 residues. Germline values: CDR1 GTSNPN, CDR2 SVGIG (reference sequence). The junction had 5 bases not matched to a gene; V was cut back by 1 base and J by 5 bases. CDR3 region: CAWSAQGIRNTIYF. The CDR3 region has the DNA TGTGCCTGGAGTGCACAGGGGATACGAAACACCATATATTTT.

The rearrangement links TRBV5-1 to TRBJ2-5; 7 bases are a match to TRBD2. Trimming removed 5 bases from V and 3 bases from J; junction bases left unmatched: 10. The CDR3 has 15 residues. The germline CDR1 and CDR2 sequences are SGHRS and YFSETQ. CDR3 sequence reads: CASRIVFRGEETQYF. As DNA, the CDR3 is TGCGCCAGCAGGATAGTTTTTCGGGGGGAAGAGACCCAGTACTTC.

The chain carries TRBV15 and TRBJ2-1; D is possibly TRBD1 (6 bases). This CDR3 has 16 amino acids. Germline V CDR1 and CDR2: LNHNV, YYDKDF (reference sequence). V lost 0 bases and J 5 bases, leaving 14 bases between the germline ends. The CDR3 protein is CATSRDRSGGHNEQFF. The CDR3 nucleotides are TGTGCCACCAGCAGAGATCGGTCTGGGGGCCACAATGAGCAGTTCTTC.

The CDR3 bases are TGTGCCAGCACTGACCGGGAAGCAACTAATGAAAAACTGTTTTTT. This encodes CASTDREATNEKLFF. J is TRBJ1-4 and V is TRBV7-9; D gene ambiguous. Looked up from germline, CDR1 is SEHNR and CDR2 is FQNEAQ (reference sequence). The CDR3 is 15 residues long. V was shortened by 7 bases and J by 0 bases, with 12 bases between the two germline ends.

The chain employs TRBV9 and TRBJ2-3; 7 positions match TRBD2. CDR3 length equals 15 residues. Germline V lookup: CDR1 SGDLS, CDR2 YYNGEE. V dropped 0 bases and J dropped 3; count of bases not matched to a gene: 4. CDR3 sequence (DNA): TGTGCCAGCAGCGTAGGGCTAGCGGTAACAGATACGCAGTATTTT. Its protein product is CASSVGLAVTDTQYF.

The chain recombines TRBV3-1 (or the pseudogene TRBV3-2) with TRBJ2-1; the D gene is possibly TRBD2 (7 bases). The length of the CDR3 is 12 residues. V lost 1 base and J 11 bases, leaving 9 bases between the germline ends. CDR1 LGHDT and CDR2 YNNKEL come from the germline V gene (reference sequence). CDR3 DNA: TGTGCCAGCAGCCAAGTGGGGGGGCAGCAGTTCTTC. It codes for CASSQVGGQQFF.

This chain joins TRBV11-2 and TRBJ1-6; D is perhaps TRBD1 (6 bases). CDR1 SGHAT and CDR2 FQNNGV come from the germline V gene. The V end lost 1 base, the J end lost 4 bases, and 20 bases lay between the germline ends. The CDR3 runs to 19 residues. The CDR3 is CASSLVKGPGGLYNSPLHF. DNA for the CDR3: TGTGCCAGCAGCTTAGTAAAGGGCCCCGGGGGGCTTTATAATTCACCCCTCCACTTT.

This rearrangement joins TRBV2 to TRBJ1-5; D perhaps matches TRBD1 (6 bases). V shed 0 bases and J shed 6 bases, with 9 bases lying between them. Germline CDR1 is SNHLY and CDR2 is FYNNEI. CDR3 length: 14 residues. CDR3 nucleotides: TGTGCCAGCAGTGAAGCGCGGGGGCTTCAGCCCCAGCATTTT. This gives the protein CASSEARGLQPQHF.

DNA of the CDR3: TGTGCCAGCAGCTTCGTGGGGGGGGATCAAAACATTCAGTACTTC. Translated: CASSFVGGDQNIQYF. V and J are TRBV7-2 and TRBJ2-4; 7 nucleotides line up with TRBD2. After removal of 3 bases from V and 5 bases from J, the junction contained 7 bases not matched to a gene. CDR1 SGHTA and CDR2 FQGNSA come from the germline V gene. This CDR3 is 15 amino acids long.

V gene TRBV19 combines with J gene TRBJ1-5; a possible D gene is TRBD1 (5 bases). This CDR3 is built from 15 residues. Germline V gene sequence: CDR1 LNHDA, CDR2 SQIVND (reference sequence). The V end lost 6 bases, the J end lost 5 bases, and 17 bases lay between the germline ends. CDR3 residues: CASRPDKGPYQPQHF. The DNA of the CDR3 is TGTGCCAGTAGACCCGATAAGGGGCCATATCAGCCCCAGCATTTT.

The V gene is TRBV6-1, the J gene TRBJ1-1; TRBD1 agrees at 9 bases. Per the germline V gene, CDR1 is MNHNS and CDR2 is SASEGT. V lost 4 bases and J lost 4; bases outside the gene matches: 10. The length of the CDR3 is 16 residues. The CDR3 here is CASSVLPGQGSTEAFF. DNA of the CDR3: TGTGCCAGCAGTGTGTTACCGGGACAGGGATCCACTGAAGCTTTCTTT.

The chain combines TRBV28 with TRBJ1-5; D may be TRBD1 (6 bases). Trimming took off 4 bases at V and 4 bases at J, with 14 bases between the two ends. Germline V gives CDR1 MDHEN, CDR2 SYDVKM. CDR3 size: 15 residues. CDR3 in amino acids: CASSSPITGNQPQHF. In nucleotides, the CDR3 is TGTGCCAGCAGTTCACCTATTACAGGGAATCAGCCCCAGCATTTT.

This rearrangement joins TRBV14 to TRBJ1-5, with D perhaps matching TRBD1 (5 bases). Trimming stripped 0 bases from V and 0 bases from J, with 12 bases between. CDR3 size: 17 residues. Germline values: CDR1 SGHDN, CDR2 FVKESK. CDR3 nucleotide sequence: TGTGCCAGCAGCCAAGATTGGCCAGGGTATAGCAATCAGCCCCAGCATTTT. Amino acid sequence: CASSQDWPGYSNQPQHF.

Of note for this clone: The sample holds other DNA sequences that translate to the same CDR3. V gene TRBV7-9 combines with J gene TRBJ2-7, with TRBD1 matching over 8 bases. Germline trimming cut 3 bases from V and 4 bases from J; bases unmatched to any gene: 5. This CDR3 is 14 amino acids long. Germline lookup yields CDR1 SEHNR and CDR2 FQNEAQ (reference sequence). The chain's CDR3 is CASSFRDRTYEQYF. The DNA for the CDR3 is TGTGCCAGCAGCTTTCGGGACAGGACTTACGAGCAGTACTTC.

This clone was observed once. The chain has TRBV7-8 and TRBJ2-1, with 10 bases identical to TRBD1. This CDR3 region has 13 residues. V was pared by 4 bases and J by 10 bases, with 4 bases of the junction left unmatched. Germline values: CDR1 SGHVS, CDR2 FQNEAQ. CDR3 DNA: TGTGCCAGCAGCTACGACAGGGGGCACGAGCAGTTCTTC. Translation gives CASSYDRGHEQFF.

CDR3 coding DNA: TGCGCCAGCAGCCCCACCCCGACAGGTGCCCAGTACTTC. Translated: CASSPTPTGAQYF. The chain uses TRBV10-1 and TRBJ2-5; TRBD1 is a possible D gene (6 bases). Germline lookup yields CDR1 WNHNN and CDR2 SYGVQD (reference sequence). This CDR3 is built from 13 residues. Trimming shortened V by 6 bases and J by 9 bases, and 17 bases separated the two germline ends.

This chain connects TRBV7-3 to TRBJ2-3; 7 bases agree with TRBD2. V was clipped by 6 bases and J by 2 bases; unmatched bases: 5. The CDR3 is 14 residues long. Per germline, CDR1 SGHTA and CDR2 FQGTGA. The CDR3 nucleotides are TGTGCCAGCAGACAAGCGGGGTTCACAGATACGCAGTATTTT. This sequence encodes CASRQAGFTDTQYF.

The chain joins TRBV2 to TRBJ2-5, with D possibly matching TRBD2 (5 bases). V was clipped by 6 bases and J by 5 bases, with 10 bases between them. CDR1 SNHLY and CDR2 FYNNEI come from the germline V gene. The CDR3 extends over 12 amino acids. CDR3 amino acids: CASRLRRETQYF. The CDR3 DNA reads TGTGCCAGCAGGCTCCGGAGGGAGACCCAGTACTTC.

The rearrangement links TRBV6-1 to TRBJ2-2, with 8 bases fitting TRBD1. CDR1 is MNHNS, CDR2 SASEGT, per germline. The trim removed 2 bases at V and 1 base at J, leaving 3 bases unmatched. The CDR3 loop spans 16 amino acids. CDR3 in DNA: TGTGCCAGCAGTGAACAGGGGGCGCGGAACACCGGGGAGCTGTTTTTT. Translated, it gives CASSEQGARNTGELFF.

The CDR3 nucleotides read TGTGCCAGCAGTTACGCAGGGCTGATGAACACTGAAGCTTTCTTT. Protein product: CASSYAGLMNTEAFF. The V and J genes are TRBV6-5 and TRBJ1-1; possibly TRBD1 for D (5 bases). From germline, CDR1 is MNHEY and CDR2 SVGAGI. The CDR3 runs to 15 residues. V was pared by 2 bases and J by 0 bases, with 10 bases between.

The genes are TRBV18 and TRBJ1-2, with a weak D call TRBD1 (6 bases). Trimming stripped 1 base from V and 3 bases from J, with 12 bases between. CDR3 length: 15 amino acids. Germline V lookup: CDR1 KGHSH, CDR2 LQKENI. CDR3: CASSPQDSNDYGYTF. CDR3 DNA sequence: TGTGCCAGCTCACCACAGGACAGTAACGACTATGGCTACACCTTC.

Points on this clone: Other DNA sequences in the sample encode the same CDR3. The rearrangement links TRBV3-1 (or the pseudogene TRBV3-2) to TRBJ1-6; 7 bases match TRBD1. The CDR3 contains 14 residues. The ends lost 1 base at V and 10 bases at J; junction bases unmatched: 4. CDR1 and CDR2 from the germline V gene are LGHDT and YNNKEL (reference sequence). CDR3 residues: CASSQGQGGSPLHF. The CDR3 DNA is TGTGCCAGCAGCCAAGGACAGGGTGGATCACCCCTCCACTTT.

The chain recombines TRBV11-2 with TRBJ2-7; 7 nucleotides line up with TRBD2. V gave up 3 bases and J gave up 2 bases; unmatched junction bases: 7. The germline V gene has CDR1 SGHAT and CDR2 FQNNGV. This CDR3 is 15 amino acids long. The CDR3 DNA reads TGTGCCAGCAGCTTTTTGCGGGGGACCACCTACGAGCAGTACTTC. It specifies CASSFLRGTTYEQYF.

This chain uses TRBV2 with TRBJ2-1, with a possible D match to TRBD2 (6 bases). V lost 7 bases and J 8 bases, leaving 21 bases between the germline ends. This CDR3 region has 15 residues. Per the germline V gene, CDR1 is SNHLY and CDR2 is FYNNEI. The CDR3 sequence: CASKYSRGDAHEQFF. As DNA, the CDR3 is TGTGCCAGCAAGTACTCCCGCGGGGACGCCCATGAGCAGTTCTTC.

This sequence joins TRBV12-5 and TRBJ2-3, with D perhaps matching TRBD2 (7 bases). The CDR3 has 15 residues. Germline V gives CDR1 LGHNT, CDR2 FRNRAP. The V end lost 2 bases, the J end lost 7 bases, and 16 bases lay between the germline ends. CDR3 sequence reads: CASGLLGGGPHTQYF. CDR3 bases: TGTGCTAGTGGTTTGCTTGGCGGGGGCCCACATACGCAGTATTTT.

The CDR3 sequence is CASSIDYAGNEQFF. The CDR3 DNA reads as TGTGCCAGTAGTATAGATTACGCAGGCAATGAGCAGTTCTTC. The chain employs TRBV19 and TRBJ2-1; D not certain. CDR1 and CDR2 from the germline V gene are LNHDA and SQIVND (reference sequence). Trimming removed 0 bases from V and 6 bases from J, with 9 bases in between. CDR3 length equals 14 residues.

The V gene is TRBV25-1, the J gene TRBJ1-2; D possibly corresponds to TRBD1 (6 bases). CDR1 is MGHDK, CDR2 SYGVNS, per germline. The CDR3 sequence is 14 residues long. V was shortened by 0 bases and J by 8 bases, with 13 bases between the two germline ends. Here the CDR3 reads CASSEYRAGVGYTF. The CDR3 region has the DNA TGTGCCAGCAGTGAATATAGGGCAGGGGTAGGCTACACCTTC.

The chain combines TRBV24-1 with TRBJ2-1, with 11 bases matching TRBD1. V gave up 4 bases and J gave up 7 bases; unmatched junction bases: 8. Germline V gene data show CDR1 as KGHDR and CDR2 as SFDVKD. CDR3 size: 16 residues. The DNA of the CDR3 is TGTGCCACCAGTGAGGCCGGGACAGGGGGATCAAATGAGCAGTTCTTC. This gives the protein CATSEAGTGGSNEQFF.

The chain links TRBV7-9 to TRBJ2-7; 9 bases line up with TRBD1. This CDR3 is built from 12 residues. Germline V gene lookup returns CDR1 SEHNR and CDR2 FQNEAQ (reference sequence). V was pared by 5 bases and J by 6 bases, with 2 bases of the junction left unmatched. CDR3 region: CASSETGGEQYF. CDR3 in DNA: TGTGCCAGCAGCGAGACAGGGGGCGAGCAGTACTTC.

This clone was detected only once. The rearrangement links TRBV5-6 to TRBJ1-2; perhaps TRBD1 as D (5 bases). This CDR3 is 15 amino acids long. Trimming removed 4 bases from V and 1 base from J, with 14 bases in between. CDR1 is SGHDT, CDR2 YYEEEE, per germline. CDR3 sequence reads: CASSLDRLVNYGYTF. DNA for the CDR3: TGTGCCAGCAGCCTCGACAGACTTGTTAACTATGGCTACACCTTC.